This T cell receptor (beta chain) was captured in a study of blood T cells in healthy people across ages. There are 16 residues in the CDR3. Germline V gene lookup returns CDR1 SNHLY and CDR2 FYNNEI. V lost 7 bases, J lost 1 base, and 11 bases stayed unmatched. A sample-barcoded 5' primer and a J-beta primer mix were used in a second PCR of about 7 to 11 cycles. TCRdb used MiXCR to reprocess the 5' RACE reads, holding one entry per CDR3 protein. The table shows around 1,100,000 distinct CDR3 sequences, with roughly two fifths occurring only once. The chain has TRBV2 and TRBJ1-1; 8 nucleotides match TRBD1. The TCR sequence derives from a man aged 18 to 29 in good health. Sequencing was carried out using blood. Here the CDR3 reads CASITGQGGTNTEAFF. The CDR3 bases are TGTGCCAGCATTACTGGACAGGGAGGTACGAACACTGAAGCTTTCTTT.